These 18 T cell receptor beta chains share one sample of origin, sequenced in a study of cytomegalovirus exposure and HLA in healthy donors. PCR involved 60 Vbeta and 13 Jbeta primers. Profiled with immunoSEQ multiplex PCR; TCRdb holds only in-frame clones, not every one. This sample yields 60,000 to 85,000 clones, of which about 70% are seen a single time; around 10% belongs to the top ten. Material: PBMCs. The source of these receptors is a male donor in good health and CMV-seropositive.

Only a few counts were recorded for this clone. CDR3 protein: CAWSVTGGPHGELFF. The DNA for the CDR3 is TGTGCCTGGAGTGTCACGGGAGGGCCTCACGGGGAGCTGTTTTTT. The chain links TRBV30 to TRBJ2-2, with 8 bases that match TRBD2. This CDR3 contains 15 residues. Germline V gives CDR1 GTSNPN, CDR2 SVGIG (reference sequence). The V segment lost 0 bases and the J segment 7 bases; nucleotides outside the gene matches: 7.

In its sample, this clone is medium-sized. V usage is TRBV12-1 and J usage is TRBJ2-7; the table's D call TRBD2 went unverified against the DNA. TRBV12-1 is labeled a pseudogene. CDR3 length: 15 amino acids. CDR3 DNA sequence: TGTGCCAGCAGCAGCGAGCTAGCCAGAGCCCGCGAGCAGTACTTC. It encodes CASSSELARAREQYF.

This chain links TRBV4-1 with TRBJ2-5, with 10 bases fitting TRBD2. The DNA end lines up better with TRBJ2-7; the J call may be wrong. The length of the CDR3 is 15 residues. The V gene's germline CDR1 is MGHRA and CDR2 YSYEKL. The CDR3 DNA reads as TGCGCCAGCAGTCTAGGGGCTAGCGGGAGTTACGAGCAGTACTTC. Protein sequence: CASSLGASGSYEQYF.

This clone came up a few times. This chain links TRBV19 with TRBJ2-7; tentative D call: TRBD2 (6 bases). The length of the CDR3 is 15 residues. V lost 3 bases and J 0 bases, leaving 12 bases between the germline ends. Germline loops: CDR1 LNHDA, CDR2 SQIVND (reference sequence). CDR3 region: CASSISGVSSYEQYF. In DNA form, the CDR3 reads TGTGCCAGTAGTATTAGCGGAGTTAGCTCCTACGAGCAGTACTTC.

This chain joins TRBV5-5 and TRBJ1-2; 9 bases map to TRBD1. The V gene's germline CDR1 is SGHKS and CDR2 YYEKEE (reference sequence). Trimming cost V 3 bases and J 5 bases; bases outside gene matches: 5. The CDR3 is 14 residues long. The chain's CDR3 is CASSYRTGDYGYTF. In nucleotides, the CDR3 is TGTGCCAGCAGCTACCGGACAGGGGATTATGGCTACACCTTC.

The CDR3 sequence is CATSRDPDRSAQQYF. Here the CDR3 DNA reads TGTGCCACCAGCAGAGATCCGGACAGGTCGGCGCAGCAGTACTTC. The V call is TRBV15, the J call TRBJ2-5, with 7 bases matching TRBD1. Germline V lookup: CDR1 LNHNV, CDR2 YYDKDF (reference sequence). Trimming cost V 0 bases and J 11 bases; bases outside gene matches: 12. The CDR3 is 15 amino acids.

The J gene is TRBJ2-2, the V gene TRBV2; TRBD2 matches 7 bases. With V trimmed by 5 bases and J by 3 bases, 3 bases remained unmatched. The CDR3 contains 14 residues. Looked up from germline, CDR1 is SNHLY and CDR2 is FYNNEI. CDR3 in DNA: TGTGCCAGCAGTCCAAGCGGGGACACCGGGGAGCTGTTTTTT. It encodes CASSPSGDTGELFF.

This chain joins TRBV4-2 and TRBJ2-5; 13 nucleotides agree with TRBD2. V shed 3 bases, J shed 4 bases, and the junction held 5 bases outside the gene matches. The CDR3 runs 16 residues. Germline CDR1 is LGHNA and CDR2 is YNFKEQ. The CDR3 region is CASSQALAGGRETQYF. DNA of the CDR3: TGTGCCAGCAGCCAGGCACTAGCGGGGGGGCGAGAGACCCAGTACTTC.

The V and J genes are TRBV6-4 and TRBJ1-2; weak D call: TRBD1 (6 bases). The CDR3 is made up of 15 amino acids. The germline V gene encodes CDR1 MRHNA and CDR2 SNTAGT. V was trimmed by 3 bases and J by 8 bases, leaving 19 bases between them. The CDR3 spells CASSDRPRGRKGYTF. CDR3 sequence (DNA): TGTGCCAGCAGTGATCGCCCCAGGGGCAGGAAGGGCTACACCTTC.

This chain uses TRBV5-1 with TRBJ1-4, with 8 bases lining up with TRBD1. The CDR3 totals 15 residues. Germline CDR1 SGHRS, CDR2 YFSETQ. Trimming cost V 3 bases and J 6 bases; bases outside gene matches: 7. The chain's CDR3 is CASSSSGTGDEKLFF. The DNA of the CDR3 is TGCGCCAGCAGCTCCAGCGGGACAGGTGATGAAAAACTGTTTTTT. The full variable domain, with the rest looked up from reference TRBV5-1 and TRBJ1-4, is KAGVTQTPRYLIKTRGQQVTLSCSPISGHRSVSWYQQTPGQGLQFLFEYFSETQRNKGNFPGRFSGRQFSNSRSEMNVSTLELGDSALYLCASSSSGTGDEKLFFGSGTQLSVL.

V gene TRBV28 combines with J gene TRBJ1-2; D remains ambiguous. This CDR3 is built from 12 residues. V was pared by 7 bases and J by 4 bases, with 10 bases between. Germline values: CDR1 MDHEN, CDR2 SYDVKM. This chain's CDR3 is CASTRSLYGYTF. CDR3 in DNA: TGTGCCAGCACGCGGTCTCTCTATGGCTACACCTTC.

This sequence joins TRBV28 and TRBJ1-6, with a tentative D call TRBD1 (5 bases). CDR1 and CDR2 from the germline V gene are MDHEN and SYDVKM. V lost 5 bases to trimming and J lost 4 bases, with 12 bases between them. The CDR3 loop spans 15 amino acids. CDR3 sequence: CASSMTARYNSPLHF. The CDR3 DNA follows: TGTGCCAGCAGTATGACAGCCAGATATAATTCACCCCTCCACTTT. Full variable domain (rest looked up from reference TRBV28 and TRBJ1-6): DVKVTQSSRYLVKRTGEKVFLECVQDMDHENMFWYRQDPGLGLRLIYFSYDVKMKEKGDIPEGYSVSREKKERFSLILESASTNQTSMYLCASSMTARYNSPLHFGNGTRLTVT.

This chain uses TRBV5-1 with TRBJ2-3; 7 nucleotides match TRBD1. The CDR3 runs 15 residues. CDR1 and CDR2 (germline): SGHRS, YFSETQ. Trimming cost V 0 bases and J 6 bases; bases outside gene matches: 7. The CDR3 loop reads CASSLVAEGADTQYF. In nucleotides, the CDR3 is TGCGCCAGCAGCTTGGTGGCCGAGGGGGCTGATACGCAGTATTTT.

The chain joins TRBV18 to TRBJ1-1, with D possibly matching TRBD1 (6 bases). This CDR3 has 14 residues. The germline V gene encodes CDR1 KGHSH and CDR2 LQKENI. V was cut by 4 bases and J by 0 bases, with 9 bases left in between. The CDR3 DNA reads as TGTGCCAGCTCACTGGACAGCTTGAACACTGAAGCTTTCTTT. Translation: CASSLDSLNTEAFF.

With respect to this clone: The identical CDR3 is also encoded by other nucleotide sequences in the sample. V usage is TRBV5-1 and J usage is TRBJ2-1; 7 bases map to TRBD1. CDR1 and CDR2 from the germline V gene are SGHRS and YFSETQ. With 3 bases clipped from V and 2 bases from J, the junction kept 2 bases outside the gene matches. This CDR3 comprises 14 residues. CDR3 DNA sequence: TGCGCCAGCAGCTCGGGACAGACCTACAATGAGCAGTTCTTC. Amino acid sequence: CASSSGQTYNEQFF. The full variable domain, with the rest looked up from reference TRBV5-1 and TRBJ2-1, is KAGVTQTPRYLIKTRGQQVTLSCSPISGHRSVSWYQQTPGQGLQFLFEYFSETQRNKGNFPGRFSGRQFSNSRSEMNVSTLELGDSALYLCASSSGQTYNEQFFGPGTRLTVL.

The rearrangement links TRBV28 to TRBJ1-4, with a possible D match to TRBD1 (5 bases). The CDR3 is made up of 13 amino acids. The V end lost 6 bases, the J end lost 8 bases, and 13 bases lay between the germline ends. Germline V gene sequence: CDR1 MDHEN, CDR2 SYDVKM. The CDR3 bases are TGTGCCAGCAGACCCCCAGGGAACGAAAAACTGTTTTTT. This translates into CASRPPGNEKLFF.

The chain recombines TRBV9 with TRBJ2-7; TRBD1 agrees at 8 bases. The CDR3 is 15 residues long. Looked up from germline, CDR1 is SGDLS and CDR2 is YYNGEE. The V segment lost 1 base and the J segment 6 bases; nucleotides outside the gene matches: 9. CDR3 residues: CASSVIETGAGEQYF. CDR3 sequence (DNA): TGTGCCAGCAGCGTAATCGAGACAGGGGCGGGCGAGCAGTACTTC.

The CDR3 DNA sequence: TGCGCCAGCAGCCCCTGGCTGGGCTCGACGGGCACAGATACGCAGTATTTT. It specifies CASSPWLGSTGTDTQYF. The chain joins TRBV4-3 to TRBJ2-3; the D is unclear. Germline V gives CDR1 LGHNA, CDR2 YSLEER. The CDR3 spans 17 residues. V was shortened by 4 bases and J by 1 base, with 18 bases between the two germline ends.